This TCR beta chain stems from a study of CD8+ T cells in alopecia areata. Germline CDR1 reads KGHSH; CDR2 reads LQKENI. The germline V and J ends were trimmed by 1 base and 1 base, with 10 bases remaining between them. This CDR3 contains 16 residues. Regarding the study as a whole: Sequences from scalp samples also cover resident alphabeta T cells of normal skin. Higher clonality and more expanded CD8+ clones appeared in lesional than normal scalp.

Concerning this clone: No antigen is known for it.

Extracted from the samples, RNA was reverse transcribed into cDNA to serve as the sequencing template. Method: immunoSEQ multiplex PCR; TCRdb's copy keeps in-frame clones and lacks some. The sample includes 120,000 or so clones, over 60% of them seen just once. PBMC-derived CD4+ and CD8+ T cells were sorted. The rearrangement uses TRBV18 and TRBJ2-2; D is unclear. The sequenced sample was CD4+ T cells sorted from blood. The sequence was collected from a human donor in good health. The CDR3 sequence: CASSPREFLNTGELFF. Written as DNA, the CDR3 is TGTGCCAGCTCACCACGAGAGTTTTTGAACACCGGGGAGCTGTTTTTT.